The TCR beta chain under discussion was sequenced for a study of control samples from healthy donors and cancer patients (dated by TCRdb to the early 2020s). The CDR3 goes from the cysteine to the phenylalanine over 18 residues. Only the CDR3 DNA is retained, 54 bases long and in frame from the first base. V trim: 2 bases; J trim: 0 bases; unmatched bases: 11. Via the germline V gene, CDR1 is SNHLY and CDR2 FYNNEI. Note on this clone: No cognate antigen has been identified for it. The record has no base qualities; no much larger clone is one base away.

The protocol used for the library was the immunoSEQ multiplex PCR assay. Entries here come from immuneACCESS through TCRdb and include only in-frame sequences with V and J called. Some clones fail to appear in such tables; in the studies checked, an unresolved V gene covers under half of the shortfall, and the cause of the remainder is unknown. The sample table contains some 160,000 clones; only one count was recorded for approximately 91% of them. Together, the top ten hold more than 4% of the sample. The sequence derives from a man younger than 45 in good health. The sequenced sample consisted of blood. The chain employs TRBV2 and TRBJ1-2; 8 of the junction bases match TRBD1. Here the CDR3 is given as CASSESRGLWRANYGYTF. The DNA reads TGTGCCAGCAGTGAATCCAGGGGGCTGTGGAGGGCTAACTATGGCTACACCTTC. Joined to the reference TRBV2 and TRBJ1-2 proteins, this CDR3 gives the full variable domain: EPEVTQTPSHQVTQMGQEVILRCVPISNHLYFYWYRQILGQKVEFLVSFYNNEISEKSEIFDDQFSVERPDGSNFTLKIRSTKLEDSAMYFCASSESRGLWRANYGYTFGSGTRLTVV.